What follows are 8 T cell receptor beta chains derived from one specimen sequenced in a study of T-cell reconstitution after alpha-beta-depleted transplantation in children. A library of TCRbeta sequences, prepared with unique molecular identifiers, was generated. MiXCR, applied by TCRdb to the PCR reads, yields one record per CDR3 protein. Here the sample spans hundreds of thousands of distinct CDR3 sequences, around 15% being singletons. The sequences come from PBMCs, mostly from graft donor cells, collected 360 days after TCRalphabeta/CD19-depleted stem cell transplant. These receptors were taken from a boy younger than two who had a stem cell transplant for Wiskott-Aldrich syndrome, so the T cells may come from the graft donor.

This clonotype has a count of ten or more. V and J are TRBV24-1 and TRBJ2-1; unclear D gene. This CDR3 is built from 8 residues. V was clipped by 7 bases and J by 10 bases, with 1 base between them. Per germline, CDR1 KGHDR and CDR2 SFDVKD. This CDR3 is CATSEQFF. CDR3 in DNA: TGTGCCACCAGCGAGCAGTTCTTC.

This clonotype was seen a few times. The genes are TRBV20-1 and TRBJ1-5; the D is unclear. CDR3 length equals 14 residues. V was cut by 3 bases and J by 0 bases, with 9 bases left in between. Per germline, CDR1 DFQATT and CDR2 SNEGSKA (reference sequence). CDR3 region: CSASSLHSNQPQHF. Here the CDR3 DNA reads TGCAGTGCTAGCAGTCTGCATAGCAATCAGCCCCAGCATTTT.

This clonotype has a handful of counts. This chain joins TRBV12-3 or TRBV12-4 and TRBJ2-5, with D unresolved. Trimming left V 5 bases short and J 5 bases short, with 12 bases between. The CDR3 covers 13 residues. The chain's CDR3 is CASSGPGRETQYF. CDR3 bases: TGTGCCAGCAGTGGCCCTGGACGGGAGACCCAGTACTTC.

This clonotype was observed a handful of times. The CDR3 bases are TGCAGTGCCCCAGCCACCGACAACTACGAGCAGTACTTC. Amino acids: CSAPATDNYEQYF. The V and J genes are TRBV20-1 and TRBJ2-7; D ambiguous. The germline gives CDR1 DFQATT, CDR2 SNEGSKA (reference sequence). Trimming removed 6 bases at V and 3 bases at J, with 15 bases between. The CDR3 runs to 13 residues.

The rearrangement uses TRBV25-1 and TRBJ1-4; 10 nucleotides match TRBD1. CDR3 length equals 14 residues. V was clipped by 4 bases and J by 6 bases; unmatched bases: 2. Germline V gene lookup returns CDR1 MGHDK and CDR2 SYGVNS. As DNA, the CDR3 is TGTGCCAGCAGTGCTGGACAGGGGGATGAAAAACTGTTTTTT. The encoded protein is CASSAGQGDEKLFF.

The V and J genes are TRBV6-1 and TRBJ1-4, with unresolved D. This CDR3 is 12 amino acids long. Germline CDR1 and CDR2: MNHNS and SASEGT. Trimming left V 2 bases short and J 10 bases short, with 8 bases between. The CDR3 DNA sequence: TGTGCCAGCAGTGAAAAGGGCCGAAAACTGTTTTTT. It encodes CASSEKGRKLFF.

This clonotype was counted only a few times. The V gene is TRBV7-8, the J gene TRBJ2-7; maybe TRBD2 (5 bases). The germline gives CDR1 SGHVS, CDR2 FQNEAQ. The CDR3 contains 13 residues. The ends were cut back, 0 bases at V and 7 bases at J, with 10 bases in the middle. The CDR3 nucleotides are TGTGCCAGCAGCTTAGCGAGGGTTAGTGAGCAGTACTTC. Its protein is CASSLARVSEQYF.

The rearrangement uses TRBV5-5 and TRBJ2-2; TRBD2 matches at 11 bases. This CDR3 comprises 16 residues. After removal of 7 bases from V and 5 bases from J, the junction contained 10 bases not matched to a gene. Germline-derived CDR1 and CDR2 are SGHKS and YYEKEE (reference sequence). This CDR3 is CASLLAGAEWTGELFF. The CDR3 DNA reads TGTGCCAGCCTACTAGCGGGGGCTGAATGGACCGGGGAGCTGTTTTTT.